These 14 T cell receptor beta chains originate from one sample sequenced in a study of CD8 T cells in Susac syndrome. With random hexamers, 0.5 to 1 ug RNA was reverse transcribed. In TCRdb, the immunoSEQ multiplex PCR reads were re-called with MiXCR into one record per CDR3 protein. This table has 120,000 to 150,000 distinct CDR3 sequences, 90% to 95% appearing once. Sample: CD4+ T cells from PBMCs. Source of these receptors: a human donor with multiple sclerosis.

This chain uses TRBV4-1 with TRBJ2-3; maybe TRBD2 (6 bases). CDR1 and CDR2 from the germline V gene are MGHRA and YSYEKL. Trimming took off 0 bases at V and 0 bases at J, with 13 bases between the two ends. The CDR3 covers 17 residues. The CDR3 loop reads CASSQEGSGSSTDTQYF. As DNA, the CDR3 is TGCGCCAGCAGCCAAGAGGGTAGCGGTTCTAGCACAGATACGCAGTATTTT.

The chain is built from TRBV27 and TRBJ1-1; D may be TRBD1 (5 bases). V gave up 7 bases and J gave up 0 bases, with 15 bases separating them. This CDR3 has 15 residues. The germline V gene has CDR1 MNHEY and CDR2 SMNVEV (reference sequence). This CDR3 is CASTRTRLMNTEAFF. CDR3 nucleotide sequence: TGTGCCAGCACCCGGACACGACTCATGAACACTGAAGCTTTCTTT.

This chain connects TRBV27 to TRBJ2-7, with 8 bases identical to TRBD1. CDR1 and CDR2 (germline): MNHEY, SMNVEV (reference sequence). J was trimmed by 3 bases and V by 4 bases; bases with no gene match: 5. This CDR3 contains 14 residues. CDR3 sequence: CASSSIDRGYEQYF. CDR3 DNA sequence: TGTGCCAGCAGTTCCATCGACAGGGGCTACGAGCAGTACTTC.

This clonotype turned up a few times. The chain combines TRBV18 with TRBJ1-1; D is ambiguous. This CDR3 comprises 11 residues. The V and J ends lost 3 bases and 5 bases respectively, with 4 bases between them. CDR1 and CDR2 from the germline V gene are KGHSH and LQKENI. The CDR3 coding sequence is TGTGCCAGCTCACCGGGTACTGAAGCTTTCTTT. Its translation is CASSPGTEAFF.

The chain combines TRBV20-1 with TRBJ2-1; 8 nucleotides line up with TRBD2. The V and J ends lost 6 bases and 6 bases, in that order; junction bases with no gene match: 7. The CDR3 has 13 amino acids. The germline V gene encodes CDR1 DFQATT and CDR2 SNEGSKA (reference sequence). The CDR3 spells CSARGLAGNEQFF. CDR3 in DNA: TGCAGTGCCCGAGGGCTAGCGGGCAATGAGCAGTTCTTC.

The V call is TRBV29-1, the J call TRBJ2-3, with 9 bases matching TRBD1. In germline, CDR1 is SQVTM, CDR2 ANQGSEA. The CDR3 covers 15 residues. With 7 bases clipped from V and 2 bases from J, the junction kept 10 bases outside the gene matches. This chain's CDR3 is CSAEDRGSPTDTQYF. CDR3 nucleotide sequence: TGCAGCGCCGAGGACAGGGGATCCCCCACAGATACGCAGTATTTT.

V and J are TRBV6-2 or TRBV6-3 and TRBJ2-7; the D gene is possibly TRBD2 (5 bases). The CDR3 is made up of 11 amino acids. Trimming took off 8 bases at V and 6 bases at J, with 11 bases between the two ends. Per the germline V gene, CDR1 is MNHEY and CDR2 is SVGEGT. The CDR3 DNA is TGTGCCAGCGCTTGGGAGTTCGAGCAGTACTTC. This codes for CASAWEFEQYF.

The gene calls are TRBV20-1 and TRBJ2-3, with 9 bases aligning to TRBD2. Trimming cost V 7 bases and J 1 base; bases outside gene matches: 9. CDR1 DFQATT and CDR2 SNEGSKA come from the germline V gene (reference sequence). This CDR3 spans 15 amino acids. The CDR3 loop is CSVLAGWTGTDTQYF. The CDR3 nucleotides read TGCAGTGTCCTAGCGGGGTGGACTGGCACAGATACGCAGTATTTT.

V gene TRBV3-1 combines with J gene TRBJ2-5; 13 nucleotides line up with TRBD2. Trimming cost V 4 bases and J 3 bases; bases outside gene matches: 2. CDR1 and CDR2 from the germline V gene are LGHDT and YNNKEL (reference sequence). The CDR3 spans 15 residues. The CDR3 sequence is CASSLGTSGKETQYF. Written as DNA, the CDR3 is TGTGCCAGCAGCCTCGGGACTAGCGGGAAAGAGACCCAGTACTTC.

A single count supports this clonotype. In nucleotides, the CDR3 is TGTGCCAGCAGCGTTGCGGCTCGCGGGACCCAGTACTTC. Protein product: CASSVAARGTQYF. V usage is TRBV9 and J usage is TRBJ2-5, with no clear D. The V end lost 2 bases, the J end lost 7 bases, and 12 bases lay between the germline ends. This CDR3 contains 13 residues. Germline V CDR1 and CDR2: SGDLS, YYNGEE.

In this sample, this clonotype turned up a few times. An end of the junction does not agree with germline; a read error may underlie this. The chain is built from TRBV7-7 and TRBJ1-1; D unresolved. The CDR3 totals 13 residues. The germline CDR1 and CDR2 sequences are SSHAT and FNYEAQ (reference sequence). The DNA for the CDR3 is TGTGCTAGCAGCTTATCGGAGGACACTGAAGCTTTCTTT. It encodes CASSLSEDTEAFF.

V gene TRBV20-1 combines with J gene TRBJ2-3, with 13 bases lining up with TRBD2. Germline V gives CDR1 DFQATT, CDR2 SNEGSKA (reference sequence). V trimming: 6 bases; J trimming: 5 bases; junction bases outside the gene matches: 5. The CDR3 is made up of 14 amino acids. The CDR3 here is CSATSGGAGDTQYF. The CDR3 coding sequence is TGCAGTGCCACTAGCGGGGGGGCAGGAGATACGCAGTATTTT.

The rearrangement joins TRBV24-1 to TRBJ2-1, with TRBD1 matching 8 bases. Germline V lookup: CDR1 KGHDR, CDR2 SFDVKD. V was pared by 1 base and J by 3 bases, with 7 bases of the junction left unmatched. The CDR3 contains 17 residues. The CDR3 DNA reads TGTGCCACCAGTGATTTCCCTCGGGACAGGCACTACAATGAGCAGTTCTTC. Translating gives CATSDFPRDRHYNEQFF.

The chain links TRBV24-1 to TRBJ2-5; TRBD2 matches 7 bases. Unmatched junction bases numbered 3, after V lost 5 bases and J lost 7 bases. Germline V CDR1 and CDR2: KGHDR, SFDVKD. This CDR3 has 12 residues. CDR3 nucleotides: TGTGCCACCAGTGCCCCGGGAGGGACCCAGTACTTC. This codes for CATSAPGGTQYF.